These 15 T cell receptor beta chains originate from one sample sequenced in a study of blood T cell repertoires in COVID-19. Libraries were prepared by immunoSEQ multiplex PCR; TCRdb keeps only in-frame clonotypes and omits some of them. The table lists about 99,000 clones, about 83% of them singletons, with roughly 2% in the top ten. The sample comprised peripheral blood. The origin of the receptors is a man between 65 and 85 years old with active or convalescent COVID-19.

J is TRBJ2-3 and V is TRBV4-3; TRBD2 agrees at 9 bases. V dropped 4 bases and J dropped 4; count of bases not matched to a gene: 12. Germline V gives CDR1 LGHNA, CDR2 YSLEER. The CDR3 is 17 residues long. CDR3 DNA sequence: TGCGCCAGCAGCCCCGCCTTAAGGGCGGGGGGGGCAGATACGCAGTATTTT. Its translation: CASSPALRAGGADTQYF.

The V gene is TRBV9, the J gene TRBJ1-4; D gene uncertain. The CDR3 covers 15 residues. The germline gives CDR1 SGDLS, CDR2 YYNGEE. V dropped 5 bases and J dropped 0 bases, with 11 bases sitting between them. The CDR3: CASSRGSATNEKLFF. DNA for the CDR3: TGTGCCAGCAGTAGAGGGTCAGCAACTAATGAAAAACTGTTTTTT.

The chain links TRBV2 to TRBJ1-6, with 10 bases lining up with TRBD1. The CDR3 contains 15 residues. V gave up 6 bases and J gave up 7 bases; unmatched junction bases: 6. Germline CDR1 and CDR2: SNHLY and FYNNEI. The CDR3 nucleotides read TGTGCCAGCAGAGCTACGGGACAGGGGAATTCACCCCTCCACTTT. Its translation is CASRATGQGNSPLHF.

The V gene is TRBV7-3, the J gene TRBJ2-3; D unclear. Germline assignment: CDR1 SGHTA and CDR2 FQGTGA. This CDR3 comprises 15 residues. V shed 5 bases and J shed 0 bases, with 12 bases lying between them. CDR3 DNA sequence: TGTGCCAGCAGCCCCCAGACCGGGAGCACAGATACGCAGTATTTT. Its protein is CASSPQTGSTDTQYF.

The chain uses TRBV10-3 and TRBJ2-5, with 12 positions matching TRBD1. Unmatched junction bases numbered 4, after V lost 4 bases and J lost 4 bases. CDR1 is ENHRY, CDR2 SYGVKD, per germline. There are 15 residues in the CDR3. In DNA form, the CDR3 reads TGTGCCATCAGTGGAGGGACAGGGGGCGCAGAGACCCAGTACTTC. This codes for CAISGGTGGAETQYF.

This clone was counted between two and nine times. The chain carries TRBV6-5 and TRBJ2-3; tentative D call: TRBD2 (7 bases). Germline-derived CDR1 and CDR2 are MNHEY and SVGAGI. This CDR3 has 14 residues. V lost 7 bases to trimming and J lost 4 bases, with 15 bases between them. The CDR3 DNA reads as TGTGCCAGCAACAGGGAGGGGAAGGCAGATACGCAGTATTTT. Its translation: CASNREGKADTQYF.

The chain uses TRBV15 and TRBJ1-1, with 11 bases aligning to TRBD1. The length of the CDR3 is 15 residues. Germline V gene sequence: CDR1 LNHNV, CDR2 YYDKDF (reference sequence). Trimming at V came to 5 bases and at J to 3 bases, leaving 5 bases not matched to a gene. The CDR3 protein is CATSGDRGTYTEAFF. The CDR3, as DNA: TGTGCCACCAGCGGGGACAGGGGGACGTACACTGAAGCTTTCTTT.

This clone has just one count. V usage is TRBV6-5 and J usage is TRBJ1-1, with 8 bases lining up with TRBD1. The length of the CDR3 is 13 residues. Per germline, CDR1 MNHEY and CDR2 SVGAGI. Germline trimming cut 6 bases from V and 7 bases from J; bases unmatched to any gene: 7. Here the CDR3 DNA reads TGTGCCAGCAGGCCCACAGGGGGTAATGAAGCTTTCTTT. It specifies CASRPTGGNEAFF.

The rearrangement links TRBV18 to TRBJ2-2; D is ambiguous. V shed 3 bases and J shed 4 bases, with 9 bases lying between them. Germline assignment: CDR1 KGHSH and CDR2 LQKENI. This CDR3 has 14 amino acids. CDR3 sequence (DNA): TGTGCCAGCTCACCCTCCTCTATCACCGGGGAGCTGTTTTTT. Its translation: CASSPSSITGELFF. The entire variable domain, with the rest obtained from reference TRBV18 and TRBJ2-2, is as follows: NAGVMQNPRHLVRRRGQEARLRCSPMKGHSHVYWYRQLPEEGLKFMVYLQKENIIDESGMPKERFSAEFPKEGPSILRIQQVVRGDSAAYFCASSPSSITGELFFGEGSRLTVL.

The V gene is TRBV7-2, the J gene TRBJ1-5, with a possible D match to TRBD1 (5 bases). CDR1 SGHTA and CDR2 FQGNSA come from the germline V gene. The CDR3 extends over 14 amino acids. V was trimmed by 2 bases and J by 7 bases, leaving 12 bases between them. CDR3 coding DNA: TGTGCCAGCAGCTTACGAGGGGCGGGGCAGCCCCAGCATTTT. This encodes CASSLRGAGQPQHF.

The genes are TRBV5-1 and TRBJ2-2; TRBD1 agrees at 8 bases. After removal of 3 bases from V and 5 bases from J, the junction contained 6 bases not matched to a gene. The germline CDR1 and CDR2 sequences are SGHRS and YFSETQ. This CDR3 is 15 amino acids long. CDR3 DNA: TGCGCCAGCAGCTCTAGGACAGGGCAGACCGGGGAGCTGTTTTTT. Translation: CASSSRTGQTGELFF.

The rearrangement links TRBV5-4 to TRBJ2-7; 11 bases are a match to TRBD1. The CDR3 consists of 15 residues. The V gene end was trimmed by 5 bases and the J gene end by 7 bases; junction bases not matched to a gene: 11. Germline loops: CDR1 SGHNT, CDR2 YYREEE (reference sequence). The CDR3 coding sequence is TGTGCCAGCAGTCGGGACAGGGGGTCCTTACGAGAGCAGTACTTC. Protein: CASSRDRGSLREQYF.

This sequence joins TRBV10-3 and TRBJ2-3, with 7 bases matching TRBD1. With V trimmed by 6 bases and J by 4 bases, 7 bases remained unmatched. Germline V lookup: CDR1 ENHRY, CDR2 SYGVKD. The CDR3 extends over 14 amino acids. As DNA, the CDR3 is TGTGCCATCAGGGGTCAGACAGGGCCAGATACGCAGTATTTT. It translates to CAIRGQTGPDTQYF.

This chain links TRBV19 with TRBJ2-2, with a tentative D call TRBD1 (6 bases). Trimming removed 7 bases from V and 1 base from J, with 10 bases in between. In germline, CDR1 is LNHDA, CDR2 SQIVND (reference sequence). CDR3 length: 14 amino acids. The CDR3 spells CASTIGGNTGELFF. The DNA for the CDR3 is TGTGCCAGTACCATAGGGGGGAACACCGGGGAGCTGTTTTTT. The entire variable domain, with the rest obtained from reference TRBV19 and TRBJ2-2, is as follows: DGGITQSPKYLFRKEGQNVTLSCEQNLNHDAMYWYRQDPGQGLRLIYYSQIVNDFQKGDIAEGYSVSREKKESFPLTVTSAQKNPTAFYLCASTIGGNTGELFFGEGSRLTVL.

The V gene is TRBV18, the J gene TRBJ1-5; 8 positions match TRBD1. This CDR3 is 15 amino acids long. Trimming at V came to 2 bases and at J to 1 base, leaving 1 base not matched to a gene. Per germline, CDR1 KGHSH and CDR2 LQKENI. The CDR3 nucleotides are TGTGCCAGCTCACCAAACAGGGGGAGCAATCAGCCCCAGCATTTT. It encodes CASSPNRGSNQPQHF.